This TCR beta chain appears in the sequencing data of a study of T cells in Graves' hyperthyroidism and ophthalmopathy (dated by TCRdb to between 2017 and 2020). Turning to the overall study: Peripheral blood was collected at initial diagnosis, before any treatment. TCR V-J signatures able to tell the groups apart were searched for in a discovery cohort of 90 to 100 patients, of whom more than 40 had Graves' ophthalmopathy and roughly 59 had stable Graves' hyperthyroidism. Prospective prediction of ophthalmopathy was tested in an independent validation cohort of approximately 19 hyperthyroidism patients and around 16 patients who later progressed to ophthalmopathy. The 100 or so discovery patients were divided at random into training and test sets in a 7:3 ratio. The study also compared thyroid tissue and blood T-cell repertoires from roughly six Graves' hyperthyroidism patients. After sampling, hyperthyroidism patients received methimazole starting at 30 mg daily, and ophthalmopathy patients received high-dose intravenous methylprednisolone. According to the paper, TCR Vbeta CDR3 sequencing was carried out on 135 peripheral blood samples, which came from fewer than 50 ophthalmopathy, 80 or so hyperthyroidism and some 17 progressor patients.

TCR beta CDR3 regions were amplified from RNA transcripts. A first-round RT-PCR of the TCR CDR3 used the HTBI primer set with the Qiagen OneStep RT-PCR kit. Libraries were constructed in a second round of multiplex PCR, after which size selection and purification were performed. Paired-end sequencing of the libraries was performed with 100 bp reads on an Illumina HiSeq2000. In the paper's pipeline: SOAPnuke was used to process the raw data, removing reads that contained adapters or uncalled bases, had a mean Phred below 15, or lacked an exact match to the constant primer or identifier. COPE v1.2.5 was used to merge the high-quality paired reads, and each unique nucleotide sequence was defined as a clonotype. Clonotypes were aligned to IMGT TRBV, TRBD and TRBJ reference segments using MiTCR v1.1. Only V-J combinations with frequency above 0.0001, covering about 99% of repertoires, were analysed. A TCS score was defined as the ratio between F50 (clonal expansion) and ExV (chaos), using BLOSUM62-based TCRdist between CDR3 peptides within each V-J. Welch's t-statistics and random forest reduced around 550 V-J features to 13, which were used in a naive Bayes classifier (R e1071). The raw public reads went through TCRdb reprocessing: fastp at Q25, MiXCR clone calling, in-frame beta chains kept. CDR3 protein duplicates are merged, each entry listing the most common genes and DNA. Here the V and J calls rest on TCRdb's processing, not on the authors' analysis. For this sample there are around 340,000 distinct CDR3 sequences; about 15% appear just once. The ten largest clones take up around 35% of the sample.

Overall study results and their limits: Most expanded thyroid clonotypes (frequency above 0.001) were also detected in blood, suggesting blood repertoires may reflect thyroid immune responses. No statistical method was used to fix the sample size in advance, and group allocation was not hidden from the investigators. In validation, the model predicted progression to ophthalmopathy a median of about 6 months before onset, with roughly 71% sensitivity and roughly 77% specificity. In cross-validation, a model built on a 13 V-J signature told ophthalmopathy apart from stable hyperthyroidism with less than 90% sensitivity and about 81% specificity, and in testing the same model reached 80%/75%.

Hyperthyroidism patients were newly diagnosed, had a disease duration of under 2 months, and were aged 18 to 65 years. Any patient with an uncontrolled infection, another autoimmune disease, pregnancy or lactation was excluded. Diagnoses relied on clinical symptoms, serum thyroxine and TRAb, thyroid ultrasound and orbital computed tomography. Blood from progressor patients was drawn when they were first diagnosed with hyperthyroidism, before any ophthalmopathy symptoms appeared. Ficoll-Paque density gradient centrifugation was used to isolate PBMCs from approximately 10 ml of fresh peripheral blood. Progressor patients were first diagnosed with Graves' hyperthyroidism and then developed ophthalmopathy during follow-up. Total RNA was extracted with Trizol reagent, and quality was checked on an Agilent 2100 Bioanalyzer. This clonotype was counted ten times or more. This receptor's antigen is unknown. The record has no base qualities; no much larger clone is one base away.

This TCR was recovered from a woman in her twenties or thirties with Graves' hyperthyroidism that later progressed to Graves' ophthalmopathy. Source material: blood.

The DNA is TGTGCCAGCAGCCCTATAGCGGGAAATTCCTACAATGAGCAGTTCTTC. This encodes CASSPIAGNSYNEQFF. Recombination joined TRBV5-5 with TRBJ2-1; the junction holds 8 bases that match TRBD2. From its cysteine to its phenylalanine, the CDR3 spans 16 amino acids. The DNA shown is the 48-base CDR3, in frame from base 1. The CDR1 and CDR2 encoded by the germline V gene (reference sequence) are SGHKS and YYEKEE. Trimming takes 4 bases off V and 1 base off J; junction bases not matched to a gene: 7.